This is a list of T cell receptor beta chains from one sample in a study of graft-versus-host responses after intestinal transplantation. For these TCRs, the target antigens are not known. Profiled with immunoSEQ multiplex PCR; TCRdb holds only in-frame clones, not every one. The sample lists some 130,000 clones, more than 80% seen once, with around 0.16% in the top ten. This material consisted of unstimulated CD4+ T cells sorted from spleen or lymph node cells, taken before intestinal transplant. These receptors all stem from a human donor who received an intestinal transplant. Each CDR3 is given with its conserved first and last residue. Each record gives: D gene, V gene, J gene, clone size, CDR3 length, CDR3 protein, CDR3 DNA. A D gene is named only where the DNA matches it firmly. Size tells how often a clone was seen (once, few, many) or the class of an expanded clone, and some rows leave it out.

TRBD2	TRBV5-1	TRBJ2-3	.	14	CASSFNGGGHTQYF	TGCGCCAGCAGCTTCAACGGCGGGGGGCATACGCAGTATTTT
TRBD2	TRBV10-2	TRBJ2-5	.	18	CASSEKSSGGLNRGTQYF	TGCGCCAGCAGTGAGAAGTCTAGCGGGGGTCTTAATAGGGGGACCCAGTACTTC
TRBD1	TRBV6-5	TRBJ1-3	once	16	CASSYAGQGAGNTIYF	TGTGCCAGCAGTTACGCGGGACAGGGGGCCGGAAACACCATATATTTT
.	TRBV19	TRBJ2-7	few	13	CASSRATSHEQYF	TGTGCCAGTAGCCGCGCGACTAGTCACGAGCAGTACTTC
.	TRBV29-1	TRBJ1-5	.	12	CSVGGMGQPQHF	TGCAGCGTTGGTGGTATGGGTCAGCCCCAGCATTTT
.	TRBV4-1	TRBJ1-1	.	15	CASSQERSLNTEAFF	TGCGCCAGCAGCCAAGAAAGATCTCTTAACACTGAAGCTTTCTTT
.	TRBV18	TRBJ2-7	.	12	CASSGVGYEQYF	TGTGCCAGCTCAGGTGTCGGGTACGAGCAGTACTTC
.	TRBV7-9	TRBJ1-2	.	14	CARASDSLFYGYTF	TGTGCCAGAGCCTCGGACAGCCTCTTCTATGGCTACACCTTC
.	TRBV6-1	TRBJ1-5	.	16	CASSERSLGSNQPQHF	TGTGCCAGCAGTGAAAGGTCTTTGGGCAGCAATCAGCCCCAGCATTTT
TRBD2	TRBV4-2	TRBJ2-5	.	19	CASSQESFSGVENQETQYF	TGTGCCAGCAGCCAAGAATCGTTTAGCGGGGTGGAAAACCAAGAGACCCAGTACTTC
TRBD2	TRBV6-5	TRBJ2-1	.	16	CASSYERGFSYNEQFF	TGTGCCAGCAGTTACGAGCGGGGGTTCTCCTACAATGAGCAGTTCTTC
TRBD1	TRBV30	TRBJ1-2	few	12	CAWSLGTDGYTF	TGTGCCTGGAGCCTCGGGACAGATGGCTACACCTTC
.	TRBV7-7	TRBJ1-5	.	13	CASSPGAGQPQHF	TGTGCCAGCAGCCCAGGGGCTGGTCAGCCCCAGCATTTT
TRBD1	TRBV19	TRBJ1-5	few	15	CASSLRQGVDQPQHF	TGTGCCAGTAGCTTACGACAGGGGGTCGATCAGCCCCAGCATTTT
TRBD2	TRBV9	TRBJ2-7	.	16	CASSVVASGGLYEQYF	TGTGCCAGCAGCGTAGTGGCTAGCGGGGGCCTCTACGAGCAGTACTTC
TRBD2	TRBV5-1	TRBJ2-3	once	15	CASSFSGGHTDTQYF	TGCGCCAGCAGCTTTAGCGGGGGCCATACAGATACGCAGTATTTT
TRBD1	TRBV5-1	TRBJ2-7	.	15	CASSAGQGGSYEQYF	TGCGCCAGCAGCGCTGGACAGGGAGGATCCTACGAGCAGTACTTC
.	TRBV5-4	TRBJ2-3	.	14	CASSLWQGGDTQYF	TGTGCCAGCAGCTTGTGGCAGGGTGGAGATACGCAGTATTTT
.	TRBV7-6	TRBJ2-3	.	17	CASSKHGGLWSANTQYF	TGTGCCAGCAGCAAGCACGGGGGGCTCTGGTCGGCGAATACGCAGTATTTT
TRBD2	TRBV9	TRBJ2-5	.	16	CASSVGTSGGQETQYF	TGTGCCAGCAGCGTAGGGACTAGCGGGGGCCAAGAGACCCAGTACTTC
TRBD2	TRBV29-1	TRBJ2-1	.	14	CSVSRGILYNEQFF	TGCAGCGTTTCGCGGGGGATACTCTACAATGAGCAGTTCTTC
TRBD1	TRBV6-1	TRBJ1-1	.	13	CASIQGTDAEAFF	TGTGCCAGCATTCAAGGGACAGACGCTGAAGCTTTCTTT